This record looks at one T cell receptor beta chain sequence and its context. Antigen unknown. The data are from a study of CD8 T cells in ankylosing spondylitis. CDR3 size: 11 residues. Losses at the gene ends were 6 bases for V and 8 bases for J; bases not matched to a gene: 3. Germline loops: CDR1 DFQATT, CDR2 SNEGSKA (reference sequence). Notes on the study in general: A subset of motif variants has previously been described in the synovial fluid and blood of reactive arthritis. The study looked at matched synovial fluid samples from ankylosing spondylitis patients. Disease-linked clones were reported to be significantly enriched there. A TCR beta motif made of fewer than 10 highly homologous variants seemed typical of ankylosing spondylitis blood.

Library preparation for TCR beta used quantitative 5'-RACE with molecular barcodes. TCRdb re-called the 5' RACE reads with MiXCR, one entry per CDR3 protein. The repertoire consists of 300,000 to 350,000 distinct CDR3 sequences, with about a fifth occurring once and the leading ten covering 3.5%. The sequence was collected from a female donor with ankylosing spondylitis or in good health (not recorded which). The rearrangement uses TRBV20-1 and TRBJ2-1, with 8 positions matching TRBD2. Sequencing was done on a sample of blood, either unsorted or a sorted T cell fraction (not recorded which). The CDR3 region is CSAARGDEQFF. CDR3 nucleotides: TGCAGTGCGGCGCGGGGGGATGAGCAGTTCTTC.